The clone carrying this T cell receptor (beta chain) came up many times. The antigen remains undetermined. Constant-region reverse primers amplified full-length variable regions, followed by semi-nested Nested Universal Primer A PCR. MiXCR, run by TCRdb on the 5' RACE reads, gives a single entry per CDR3 protein. The table includes about 32,000 distinct CDR3 sequences, around 27% detected once. V was pared by 1 base and J by 4 bases, with 10 bases between. CDR1 is SEHNR, CDR2 FQNEAQ, per germline (reference sequence). The CDR3 is made up of 14 amino acids. The study's findings and limits: Tumor memory CD4+ T cell TCR gene usage was found to cluster with blood and lymph node memory CD4+ cells and with lymph node naive CD4+ cells. The larger cohort examined one V-J beta rearrangement, not whole repertoires. Tumor Tregs overlapped most with tumor, then blood, naive CD4+ cells.

Tregs were sorted as CD4+CD25+CD127-/low cells. Sequences were obtained from tumor-infiltrating Tregs sorted from the breast tumor. This receptor was obtained from a female donor with breast cancer. V usage is TRBV7-9 and J usage is TRBJ1-1, with D possibly being TRBD1 (6 bases). The CDR3 is CASSLDRGGTEAFF. The CDR3 coding sequence is TGTGCCAGCAGCTTAGACAGAGGGGGCACTGAAGCTTTCTTT. The variable domain in full, with the rest retrieved from reference TRBV7-9 and TRBJ1-1, is DTGVSQNPRHKITKRGQNVTFRCDPISEHNRLYWYRQTLGQGPEFLTYFQNEAQLEKSRLLSDRFSAERPKGSFSTLEIQRTEQGDSAMYLCASSLDRGGTEAFFGQGTRLTVV.